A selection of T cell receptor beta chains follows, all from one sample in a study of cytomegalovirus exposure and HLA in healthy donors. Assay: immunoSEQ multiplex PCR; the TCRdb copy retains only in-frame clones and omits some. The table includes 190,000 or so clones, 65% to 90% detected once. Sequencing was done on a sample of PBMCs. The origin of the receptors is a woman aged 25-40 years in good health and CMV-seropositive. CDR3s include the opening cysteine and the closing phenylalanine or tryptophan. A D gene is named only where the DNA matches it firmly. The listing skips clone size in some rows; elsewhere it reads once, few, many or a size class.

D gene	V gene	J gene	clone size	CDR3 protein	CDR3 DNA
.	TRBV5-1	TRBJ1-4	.	CASSFDMWNEKLFF	TGCGCCAGCAGTTTCGACATGTGGAATGAAAAACTGTTTTTT
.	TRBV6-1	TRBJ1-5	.	CASGDTRYSNQPQHF	TGTGCCAGCGGGGACACCCGATATAGCAATCAGCCCCAGCATTTT
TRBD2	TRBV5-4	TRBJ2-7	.	CASSPTGLNYEQYF	TGTGCCAGCAGCCCGACGGGACTAAACTACGAGCAGTACTTC
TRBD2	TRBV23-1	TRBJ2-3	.	CASSQGTNRDTQYF	TGCGCCAGCTCACAAGGGACTAACCGTGATACGCAGTATTTT
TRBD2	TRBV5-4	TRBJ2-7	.	CASSFRAGDEQYF	TGTGCCAGCAGCTTCAGGGCGGGGGACGAGCAGTACTTC
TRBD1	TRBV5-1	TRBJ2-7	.	CASSTGTGNEQYF	TGCGCCAGCAGCACCGGGACAGGGAACGAGCAGTACTTC
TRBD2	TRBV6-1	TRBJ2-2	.	CATGSGGTTGELFF	TGTGCCACCGGGTCGGGAGGGACGACCGGGGAGCTGTTTTTT
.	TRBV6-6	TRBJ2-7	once	CASSYSASSYEQYF	TGTGCCAGCAGTTACTCGGCCTCCTCCTACGAGCAGTACTTC
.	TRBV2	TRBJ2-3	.	CASTQTSTDTQYF	TGTGCCAGCACTCAGACTAGCACAGATACGCAGTATTTT
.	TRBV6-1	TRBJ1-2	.	CASREGTASDGYTF	TGTGCCAGCAGGGAGGGTACGGCGAGTGACGGCTACACCTTC
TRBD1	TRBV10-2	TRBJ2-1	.	CATAGTGDNEQFF	TGCGCCACCGCAGGGACAGGGGACAATGAGCAGTTCTTC
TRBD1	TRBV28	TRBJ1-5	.	CASRNRGPNQPQHF	TGTGCCAGCAGGAACAGGGGGCCGAATCAGCCCCAGCATTTT
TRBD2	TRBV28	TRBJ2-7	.	CASSLTALAGVEQYF	TGTGCCAGCAGTTTAACCGCCCTAGCGGGAGTCGAGCAGTACTTC
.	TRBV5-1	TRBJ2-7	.	CASSMDGLSYEQYF	TGCGCCAGCAGCATGGACGGACTCTCCTACGAGCAGTACTTC
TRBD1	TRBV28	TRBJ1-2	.	CASSTGVGYGYTF	TGTGCCAGCAGTACAGGGGTAGGCTATGGCTACACCTTC
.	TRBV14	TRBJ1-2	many	CASSHQDVGVIGGYTF	TGTGCCAGCAGCCACCAGGACGTAGGGGTGATCGGTGGCTACACCTTC
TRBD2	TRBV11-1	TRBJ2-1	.	CASSLHSGSPEQFF	TGTGCCAGCAGCTTACATAGCGGGAGCCCTGAGCAGTTCTTC